This T cell receptor (beta chain) originates from a study of T cells after yellow fever vaccination. Trimming cost V 5 bases and J 2 bases, with 24 bases left between them. The germline gives CDR1 LNHDA, CDR2 SQIVND (reference sequence). CDR3 length: 18 amino acids. This clonotype showed up just a few times. Its antigen is unidentified. Study results and caveats: Post-booster reappearance was seen for most primary-vaccination clones (roughly 97% CD4, 75% to 90% CD8). Just a small share of clonotypes turned up in the CD4 compartment as well as the CD8 compartment.

A process of 5'RACE template switching, which added a universal primer site and UMIs, was used to make TCR cDNA. One entry per CDR3 protein, called by TCRdb with MiXCR from the 5' RACE reads. The sample records some 320,000 distinct CDR3 sequences, roughly 8.7% being singletons. Sequenced here: PBMCs, sampled on the day of the first yellow fever vaccination. The chain uses TRBV19 and TRBJ2-5, with D perhaps given as TRBD1 or TRBD2 (5 bases each). The sequence was obtained from a young man who received the YFV17D yellow fever vaccine. The CDR3 spells CASSVSGTATPVQETQYF. CDR3 coding DNA: TGTGCCAGTAGTGTATCCGGGACGGCGACCCCAGTTCAAGAGACCCAGTACTTC.